This TCR beta chain was identified in a study of CD8+ T cells in alopecia areata. Findings and caveats of the study: Scalp lesions, especially in alopecia totalis/universalis, had higher clonality than normal scalp.

Treatment meaning: oral pan-JAK inhibitor, 5-10 mg twice daily. This clone was seen more than once but under ten times. Its antigen remains unidentified. In each case, RNA was isolated and then reverse transcribed into cDNA as the sequencing template. Some clones are missing from TCRdb's copy, which holds only in-frame ones; the method was immunoSEQ multiplex PCR. The sample has about 160,000 clones, 55% to 75% seen once; the top ten hold 14%. V gave up 6 bases and J gave up 7 bases, with 13 bases separating them. The CDR3 has 13 residues. The germline CDR1 and CDR2 sequences are MNHEY and SVGAGI. The receptor's source is a human donor with alopecia areata. The chain is built from TRBV6-5 and TRBJ2-4; D gene uncertain. Sample: CD4+ T cells sorted from blood, taken at week 24, from a patient treated with tofacitinib. CDR3 nucleotides: TGTGCCAGCAGCCCCGCCAGTGGGAACATTCAGTACTTC. The encoded protein is CASSPASGNIQYF.